This TCR beta chain comes out of a study of shared clonotypes between healthy human individuals. Study-level information: Per donor, CD8 memory used one plate, CD8 naive used two, CD4 memory used three and CD4 naive used three.

TCRdb's table, derived via immunoSEQ multiplex PCR, lists solely in-frame clones and lacks some. The sample consists of over 2 million clones, about 95% of them appearing once. Whole-study results and caveats: Few donors restricted represented genetic and exposure-history diversity.

As regards this clone: Its antigen is not known. Different DNA sequences within this sample yield the same CDR3.

Terminally differentiated effector memory CD45RA+ cells were excluded from the naive CD8 cells, which were CD45RO-negative and positively selected for CCR7. Every one of the donors was a Caucasian adult that lived in Nashville, Tennessee. Sequences were obtained from naive CD8+ T cells sorted from blood. This TCR derives from a man aged 18 to 29 in good health.

CDR3 loop: CASSFGGSSYNEQFF. CDR3 sequence (DNA): TGTGCCAGCAGTTTCGGGGGGAGCTCCTACAATGAGCAGTTCTTC. The rearrangement uses TRBV6-5 and TRBJ2-1; 7 bases are shared with TRBD2. Germline-derived CDR1 and CDR2 are MNHEY and SVGAGI. The CDR3 extends over 15 amino acids. The J segment lost 0 bases and the V segment lost 4 bases, leaving 3 bases of the junction unmatched.